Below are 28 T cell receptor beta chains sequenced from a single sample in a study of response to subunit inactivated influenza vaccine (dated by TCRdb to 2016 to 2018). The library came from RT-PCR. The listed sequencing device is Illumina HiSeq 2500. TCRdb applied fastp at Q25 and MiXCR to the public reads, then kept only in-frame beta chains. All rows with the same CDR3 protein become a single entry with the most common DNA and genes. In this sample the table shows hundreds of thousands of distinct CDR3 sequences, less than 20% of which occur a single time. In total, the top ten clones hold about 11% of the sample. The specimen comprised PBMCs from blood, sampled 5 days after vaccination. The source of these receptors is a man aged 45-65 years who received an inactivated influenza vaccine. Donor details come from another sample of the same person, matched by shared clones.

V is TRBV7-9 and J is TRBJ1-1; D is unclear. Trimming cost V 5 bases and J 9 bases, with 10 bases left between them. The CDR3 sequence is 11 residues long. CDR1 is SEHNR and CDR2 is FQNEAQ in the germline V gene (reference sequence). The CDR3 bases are TGTGCCAGCAGCCGCTTCGACCAAGCTTTCTTT. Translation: CASSRFDQAFF.

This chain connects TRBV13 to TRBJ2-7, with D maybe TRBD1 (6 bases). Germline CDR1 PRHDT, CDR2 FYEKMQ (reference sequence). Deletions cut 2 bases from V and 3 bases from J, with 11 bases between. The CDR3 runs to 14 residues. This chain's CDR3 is CASSLRQDLYEQYF. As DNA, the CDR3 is TGTGCCAGCAGCTTACGACAGGACCTCTACGAGCAGTACTTC.

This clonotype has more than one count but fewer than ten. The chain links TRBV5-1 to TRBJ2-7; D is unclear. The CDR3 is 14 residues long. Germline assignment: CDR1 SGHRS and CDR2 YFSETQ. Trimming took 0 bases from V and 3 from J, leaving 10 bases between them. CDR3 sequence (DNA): TGCGCCAGCAGCTTGGAAGGGCGGTACTACGAGCAGTACTTC. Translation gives CASSLEGRYYEQYF.

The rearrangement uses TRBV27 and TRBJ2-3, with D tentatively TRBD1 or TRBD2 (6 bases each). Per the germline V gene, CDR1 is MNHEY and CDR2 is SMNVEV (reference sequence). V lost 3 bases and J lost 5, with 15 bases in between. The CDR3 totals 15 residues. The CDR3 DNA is TGTGCCAGCAGTTTTGCCGGGGGCCCTGGAGATACGCAGTATTTT. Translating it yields CASSFAGGPGDTQYF.

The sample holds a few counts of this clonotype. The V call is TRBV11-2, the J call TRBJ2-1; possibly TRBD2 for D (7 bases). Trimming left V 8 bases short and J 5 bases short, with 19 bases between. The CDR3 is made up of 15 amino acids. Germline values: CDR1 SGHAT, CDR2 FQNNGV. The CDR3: CASLRGGRSNNEQFF. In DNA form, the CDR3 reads TGTGCCAGCTTAAGGGGGGGGAGGTCGAACAATGAGCAGTTCTTC.

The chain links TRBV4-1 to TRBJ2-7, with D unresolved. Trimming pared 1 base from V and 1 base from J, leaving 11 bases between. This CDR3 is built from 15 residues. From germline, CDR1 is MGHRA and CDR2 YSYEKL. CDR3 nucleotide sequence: TGCGCCAGCAGCCAAGGCGGTAGTAGGTCCTACGAGCAGTACTTC. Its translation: CASSQGGSRSYEQYF.

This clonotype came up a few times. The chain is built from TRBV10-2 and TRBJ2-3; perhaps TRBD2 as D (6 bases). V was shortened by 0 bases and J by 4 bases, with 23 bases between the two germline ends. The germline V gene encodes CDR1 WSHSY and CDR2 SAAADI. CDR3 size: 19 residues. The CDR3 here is CASSESGGTGTFNSDTQYF. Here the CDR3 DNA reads TGCGCCAGCAGTGAGTCTGGGGGGACTGGTACCTTTAATTCAGATACGCAGTATTTT.

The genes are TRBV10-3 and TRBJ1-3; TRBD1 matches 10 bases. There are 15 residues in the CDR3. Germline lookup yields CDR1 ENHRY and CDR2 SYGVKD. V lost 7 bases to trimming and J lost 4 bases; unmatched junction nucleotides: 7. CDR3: CAITAGQGLGNTIYF. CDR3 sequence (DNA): TGTGCCATCACCGCGGGACAGGGGCTAGGAAACACCATATATTTT.

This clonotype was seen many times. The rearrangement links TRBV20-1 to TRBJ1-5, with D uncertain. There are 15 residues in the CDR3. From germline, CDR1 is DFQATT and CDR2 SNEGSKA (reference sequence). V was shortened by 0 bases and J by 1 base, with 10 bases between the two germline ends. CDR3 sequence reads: CSARDPSVSNQPQHF. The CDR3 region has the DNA TGCAGTGCTAGAGATCCTTCAGTCAGCAATCAGCCCCAGCATTTT.

CDR3 sequence (DNA): TGCAGTGCTAGAGGCCTAGTTGCGGGGGGGCCAGAGACCCAGTACTTC. Translating gives CSARGLVAGGPETQYF. The J gene is TRBJ2-5, the V gene TRBV20-1; 9 nucleotides agree with TRBD2. The V segment lost 1 base and the J segment 4 bases; nucleotides outside the gene matches: 10. This CDR3 has 16 residues. Germline CDR1 and CDR2: DFQATT and SNEGSKA (reference sequence).

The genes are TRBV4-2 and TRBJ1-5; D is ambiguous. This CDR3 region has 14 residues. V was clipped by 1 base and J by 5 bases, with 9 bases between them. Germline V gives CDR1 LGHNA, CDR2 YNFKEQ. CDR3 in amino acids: CASSQAKHDQPQHF. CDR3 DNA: TGTGCCAGCAGCCAAGCAAAGCACGATCAGCCCCAGCATTTT.

The CDR3 nucleotides are TGTGCCAGCAGTCATCAGAGTCCCACACGGGCTGGAAACACCATATATTTT. Translating it yields CASSHQSPTRAGNTIYF. The chain combines TRBV7-9 with TRBJ1-3, with D hard to call. CDR1 and CDR2 (germline): SEHNR, FQNEAQ (reference sequence). The CDR3 is made up of 17 amino acids. Trimming removed 6 bases from V and 2 bases from J, with 20 bases in between.

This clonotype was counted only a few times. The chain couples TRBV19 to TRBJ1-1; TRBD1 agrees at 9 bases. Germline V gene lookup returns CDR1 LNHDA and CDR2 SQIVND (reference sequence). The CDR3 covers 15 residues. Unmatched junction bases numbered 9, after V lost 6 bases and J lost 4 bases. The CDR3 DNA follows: TGTGCCAGTAGCCAACAGGGGGCGAGGGGCACTGAAGCTTTCTTT. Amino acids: CASSQQGARGTEAFF.

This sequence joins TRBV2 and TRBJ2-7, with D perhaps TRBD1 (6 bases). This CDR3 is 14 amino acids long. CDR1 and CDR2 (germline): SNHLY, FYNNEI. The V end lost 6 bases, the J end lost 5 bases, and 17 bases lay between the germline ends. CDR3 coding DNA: TGTGCCAGCAGGCCGGGACAACCTACGGACGAGCAGTACTTC. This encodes CASRPGQPTDEQYF.

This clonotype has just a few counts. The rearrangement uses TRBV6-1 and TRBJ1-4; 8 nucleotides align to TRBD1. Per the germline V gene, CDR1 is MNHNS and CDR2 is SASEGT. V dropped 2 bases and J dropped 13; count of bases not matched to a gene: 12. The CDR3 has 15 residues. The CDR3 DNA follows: TGTGCCAGCAGTGAACAGAAAGGACAGGGAATGCGACTGTTTTTT. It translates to CASSEQKGQGMRLFF.

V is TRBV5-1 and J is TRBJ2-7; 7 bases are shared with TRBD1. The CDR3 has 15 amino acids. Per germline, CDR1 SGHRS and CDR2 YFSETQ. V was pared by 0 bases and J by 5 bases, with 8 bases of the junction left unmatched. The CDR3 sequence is CASSLEDRSVNEQYF. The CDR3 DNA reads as TGCGCCAGCAGCTTGGAGGACAGGTCTGTCAACGAGCAGTACTTC.

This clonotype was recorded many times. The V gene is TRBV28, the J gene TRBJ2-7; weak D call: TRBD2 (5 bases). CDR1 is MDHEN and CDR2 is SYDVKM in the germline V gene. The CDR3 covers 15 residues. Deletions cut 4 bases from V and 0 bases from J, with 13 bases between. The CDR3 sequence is CASSSAESGSYEQYF. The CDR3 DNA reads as TGTGCCAGCAGTTCCGCTGAGAGCGGCTCCTACGAGCAGTACTTC. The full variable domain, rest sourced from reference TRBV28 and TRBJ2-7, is DVKVTQSSRYLVKRTGEKVFLECVQDMDHENMFWYRQDPGLGLRLIYFSYDVKMKEKGDIPEGYSVSREKKERFSLILESASTNQTSMYLCASSSAESGSYEQYFGPGTRLTVT.

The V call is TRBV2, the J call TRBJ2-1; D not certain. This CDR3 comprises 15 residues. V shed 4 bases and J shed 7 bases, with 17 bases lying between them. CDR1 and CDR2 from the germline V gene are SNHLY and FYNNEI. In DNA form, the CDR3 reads TGTGCCAGCAGTGCCTCAGTGACGGTTGTGAATGAGCAGTTCTTC. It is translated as CASSASVTVVNEQFF.

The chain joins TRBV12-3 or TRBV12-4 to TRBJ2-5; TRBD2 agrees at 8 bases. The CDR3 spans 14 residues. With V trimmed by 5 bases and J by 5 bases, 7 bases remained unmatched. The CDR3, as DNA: TGTGCCAGCAGTACACTAGCGGAGATGGAGACCCAGTACTTC. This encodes CASSTLAEMETQYF.

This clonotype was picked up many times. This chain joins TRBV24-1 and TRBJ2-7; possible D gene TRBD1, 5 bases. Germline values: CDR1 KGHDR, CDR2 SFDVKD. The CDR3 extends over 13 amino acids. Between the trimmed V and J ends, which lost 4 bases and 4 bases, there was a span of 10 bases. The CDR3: CATSEAGRYEQYF. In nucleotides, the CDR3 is TGTGCCACCAGTGAGGCAGGGCGGTACGAGCAGTACTTC.

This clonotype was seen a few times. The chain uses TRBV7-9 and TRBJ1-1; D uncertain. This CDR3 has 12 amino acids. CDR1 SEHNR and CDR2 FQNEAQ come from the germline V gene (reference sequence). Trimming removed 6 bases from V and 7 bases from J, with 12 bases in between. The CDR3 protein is CASSRRRNEAFF. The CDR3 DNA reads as TGTGCCAGCAGTCGACGACGGAATGAAGCTTTCTTT.

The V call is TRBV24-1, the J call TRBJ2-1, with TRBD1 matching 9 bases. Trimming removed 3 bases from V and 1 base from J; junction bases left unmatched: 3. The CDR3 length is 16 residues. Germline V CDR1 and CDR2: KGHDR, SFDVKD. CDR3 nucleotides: TGTGCCACCAGTGATGCCGGGACAGGGTCCTACAATGAGCAGTTCTTC. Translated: CATSDAGTGSYNEQFF.

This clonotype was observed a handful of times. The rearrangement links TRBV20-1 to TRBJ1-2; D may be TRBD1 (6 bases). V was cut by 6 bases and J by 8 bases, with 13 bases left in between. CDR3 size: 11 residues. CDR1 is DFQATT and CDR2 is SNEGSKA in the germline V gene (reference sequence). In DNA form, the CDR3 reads TGCAGTGCCGCTACAGGGACCGGCTACACCTTC. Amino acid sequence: CSAATGTGYTF.

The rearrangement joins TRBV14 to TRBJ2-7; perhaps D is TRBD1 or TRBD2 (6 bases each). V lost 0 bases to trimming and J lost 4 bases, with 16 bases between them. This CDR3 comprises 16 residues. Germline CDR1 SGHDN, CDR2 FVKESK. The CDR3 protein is CASSQEVRQGRYEQYF. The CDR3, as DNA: TGTGCCAGCAGCCAAGAAGTCAGGCAGGGGAGGTACGAGCAGTACTTC.

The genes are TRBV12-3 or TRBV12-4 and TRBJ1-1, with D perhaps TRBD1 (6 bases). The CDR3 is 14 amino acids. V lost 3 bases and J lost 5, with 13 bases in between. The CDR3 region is CASSFRQGTTEAFF. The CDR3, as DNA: TGTGCCAGCAGTTTCCGGCAGGGGACGACTGAAGCTTTCTTT.

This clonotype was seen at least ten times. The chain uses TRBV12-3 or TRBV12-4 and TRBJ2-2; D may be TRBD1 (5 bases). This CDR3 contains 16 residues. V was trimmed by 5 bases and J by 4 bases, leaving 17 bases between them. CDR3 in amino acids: CASSPGTWTLTGELFF. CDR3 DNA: TGTGCCAGCAGTCCTGGTACGTGGACACTCACCGGGGAGCTGTTTTTT.

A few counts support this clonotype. CDR3 sequence (DNA): TGTGCCAGCAGCGTCGGGACAGGGGGTACGTGGGGCTACACCTTC. Protein sequence: CASSVGTGGTWGYTF. The V gene is TRBV9, the J gene TRBJ1-2, with 11 bases lining up with TRBD1. The CDR3 totals 15 residues. V trimming: 2 bases; J trimming: 8 bases; junction bases outside the gene matches: 8. In germline, CDR1 is SGDLS, CDR2 YYNGEE.

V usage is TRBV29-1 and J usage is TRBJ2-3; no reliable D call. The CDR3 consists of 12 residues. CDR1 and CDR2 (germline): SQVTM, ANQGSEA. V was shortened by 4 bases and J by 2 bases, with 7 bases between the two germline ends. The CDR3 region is CSVGGNTDTQYF. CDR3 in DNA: TGCAGCGTTGGGGGAAACACAGATACGCAGTATTTT.